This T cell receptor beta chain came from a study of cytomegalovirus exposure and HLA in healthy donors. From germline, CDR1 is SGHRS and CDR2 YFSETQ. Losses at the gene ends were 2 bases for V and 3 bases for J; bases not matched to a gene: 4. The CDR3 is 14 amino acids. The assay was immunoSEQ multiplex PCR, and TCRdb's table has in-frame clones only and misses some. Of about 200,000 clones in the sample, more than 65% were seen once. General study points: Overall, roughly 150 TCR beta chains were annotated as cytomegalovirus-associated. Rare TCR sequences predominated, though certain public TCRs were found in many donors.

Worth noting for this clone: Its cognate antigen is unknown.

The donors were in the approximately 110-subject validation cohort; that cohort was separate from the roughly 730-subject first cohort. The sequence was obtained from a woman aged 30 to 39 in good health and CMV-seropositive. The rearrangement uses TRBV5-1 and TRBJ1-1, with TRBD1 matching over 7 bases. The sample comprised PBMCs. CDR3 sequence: CASSFGTVYTEAFF. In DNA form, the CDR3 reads TGCGCCAGCAGCTTTGGGACAGTCTACACTGAAGCTTTCTTT. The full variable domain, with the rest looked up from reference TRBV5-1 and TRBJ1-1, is KAGVTQTPRYLIKTRGQQVTLSCSPISGHRSVSWYQQTPGQGLQFLFEYFSETQRNKGNFPGRFSGRQFSNSRSEMNVSTLELGDSALYLCASSFGTVYTEAFFGQGTRLTVV.